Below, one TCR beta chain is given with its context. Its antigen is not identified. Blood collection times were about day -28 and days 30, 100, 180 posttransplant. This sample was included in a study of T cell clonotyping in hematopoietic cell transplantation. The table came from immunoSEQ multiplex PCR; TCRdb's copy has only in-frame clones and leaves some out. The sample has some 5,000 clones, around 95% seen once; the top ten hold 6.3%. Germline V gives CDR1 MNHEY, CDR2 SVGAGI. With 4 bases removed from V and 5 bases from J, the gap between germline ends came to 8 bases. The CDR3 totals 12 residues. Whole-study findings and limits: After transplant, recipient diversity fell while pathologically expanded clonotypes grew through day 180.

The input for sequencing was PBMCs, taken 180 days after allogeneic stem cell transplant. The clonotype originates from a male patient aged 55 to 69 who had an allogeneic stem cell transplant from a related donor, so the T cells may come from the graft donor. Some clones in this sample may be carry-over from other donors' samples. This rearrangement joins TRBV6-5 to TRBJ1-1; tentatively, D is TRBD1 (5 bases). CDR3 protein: CASSSKGTEAFF. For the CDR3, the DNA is TGTGCCAGCAGTTCCAAGGGGACTGAAGCTTTCTTT.